Listed here are 6 T cell receptor beta chains from one sample, sequenced in a study of cytomegalovirus exposure and HLA in healthy donors. Data came from immunoSEQ multiplex PCR; TCRdb stores just in-frame clones and leaves some out. The table includes over 85,000 clones, 84% detected once. Source material: PBMCs. Receptor source: a young woman in good health and CMV-seropositive.

This sequence joins TRBV28 and TRBJ2-1; D is possibly TRBD1 (5 bases). The CDR3 is 14 amino acids. Per the germline V gene, CDR1 is MDHEN and CDR2 is SYDVKM. Deletions cut 6 bases from V and 3 bases from J, with 12 bases between. CDR3 loop: CASSPPDNYNEQFF. As DNA, the CDR3 is TGTGCCAGCAGCCCCCCGGACAACTACAATGAGCAGTTCTTC.

This chain links TRBV2 with TRBJ2-3, with 10 bases that match TRBD2. Germline V gives CDR1 SNHLY, CDR2 FYNNEI. This CDR3 region has 12 residues. V dropped 8 bases and J dropped 6; count of bases not matched to a gene: 2. CDR3 nucleotides: TGTGCCAGCGCAGCGGGGGGGGATACGCAGTATTTT. Amino acids: CASAAGGDTQYF.

The chain combines TRBV5-6 with TRBJ2-3, with TRBD2 identical over 12 bases. J lost 7 bases, V lost 1 base, and 4 bases had no gene match. Per the germline V gene, CDR1 is SGHDT and CDR2 is YYEEEE. The CDR3 loop spans 15 amino acids. CDR3 protein: CASSLPGLAGYTQYF. CDR3 nucleotide sequence: TGTGCCAGCAGCTTGCCCGGACTAGCGGGGTATACGCAGTATTTT.

This clone was seen only once. V is TRBV7-9 and J is TRBJ2-3; tentatively, D is TRBD1 (6 bases). Trimming shortened V by 4 bases and J by 4 bases, and 15 bases separated the two germline ends. Germline CDR1 SEHNR, CDR2 FQNEAQ (reference sequence). CDR3 size: 15 residues. CDR3 in DNA: TGTGCCAGCAGCTCAACAGGGTTCACGGCAGATACGCAGTATTTT. Encoded protein: CASSSTGFTADTQYF.

This chain links TRBV6-1 with TRBJ1-1, with D tentatively TRBD1 (5 bases). V dropped 2 bases and J dropped 6 bases, with 16 bases sitting between them. CDR1 is MNHNS, CDR2 SASEGT, per germline. This CDR3 has 15 amino acids. CDR3 protein: CASSEQNRIRSEAFF. The DNA of the CDR3 is TGTGCCAGCAGTGAACAAAACAGGATACGATCTGAAGCTTTCTTT.

The V and J genes are TRBV7-3 and TRBJ2-7; D perhaps matches TRBD2 (6 bases). From germline, CDR1 is SGHTA and CDR2 FQGTGA. The CDR3 extends over 15 amino acids. Trimming stripped 0 bases from V and 6 bases from J, with 15 bases between. The CDR3 region is CASSLTGGLGSEQYF. CDR3 in DNA: TGTGCCAGCAGCTTAACGGGGGGTCTGGGATCCGAGCAGTACTTC.